This is a list of T cell receptor beta chains from one sample in a study of beta chain features in type 1 diabetes. Libraries were prepared by immunoSEQ multiplex PCR; TCRdb keeps only in-frame clonotypes and omits some of them. This sample has around 160,000 clones, with around 8.4% found just once. The sequencing input was central memory CD4+ T cells from blood. The source of these receptors is a woman aged 18-29 years with type 1 diabetes. The CDR3 runs from the conserved cysteine through the conserved F or W. The D gene is left open where the match is weak. Clone size is given for some rows only: seen once, a few or many times, or a class if the clone is expanded.

J | D | size | V | CDR3 | DNA
TRBJ2-4 | TRBD1 | few | TRBV7-2 | CASSAPGTGGNIQYF | TGTGCCAGCAGCGCACCCGGGACAGGGGGAAACATTCAGTACTTC
TRBJ1-3 | TRBD1 | NA | TRBV5-4 | CASSSGQGKNTIYF | TGTGCCAGCAGCTCGGGACAGGGGAAGAACACCATATATTTT
TRBJ2-7 | TRBD1 | few | TRBV6-5 | CASSYGVTGLIKQYF | TGTGCCAGCAGTTACGGTGTGACAGGGTTAATCAAGCAGTACTTC
TRBJ2-7 | TRBD2 | NA | TRBV18 | CASSPPASGTTYEQYF | TGTGCCAGCTCACCACCGGCTAGCGGGACCACCTACGAGCAGTACTTC
TRBJ1-2 | NA | few | TRBV28 | CASSFPLENYGYTF | TGTGCCAGCAGTTTCCCCCTGGAGAACTATGGCTACACCTTC
TRBJ2-2 | TRBD2 | few | TRBV7-8 | CASSSTGLAGEFGSGELFF | TGTGCCAGCAGCTCTACCGGACTAGCGGGAGAGTTTGGGTCCGGGGAGCTGTTTTTT
TRBJ2-7 | TRBD1 | NA | TRBV7-2 | CASSPQDRAVYEQYF | TGTGCCAGCAGCCCCCAGGACAGGGCCGTCTACGAGCAGTACTTC
TRBJ2-7 | TRBD2 | NA | TRBV28 | CASSPTPGTSGSYEQYF | TGTGCCAGCAGCCCCACCCCCGGGACTAGCGGAAGCTACGAGCAGTACTTC
TRBJ2-7 | TRBD2 | few | TRBV5-4 | CASSASGVREQYF | TGTGCCAGCAGTGCTAGCGGGGTTAGGGAGCAGTACTTC
TRBJ2-1 | TRBD2 | NA | TRBV11-2 | CASSPRTSGEQFF | TGTGCCAGCAGCCCCCGGACTAGCGGGGAGCAGTTCTTC
TRBJ1-5 | NA | few | TRBV6-5 | CASNWGGASNQPQHF | TGTGCCAGCAACTGGGGGGGGGCGAGCAATCAGCCCCAGCATTTT
TRBJ2-7 | NA | NA | TRBV18 | CASSPPRESTYEQYF | TGTGCCAGCTCACCACCCCGGGAATCAACCTACGAGCAGTACTTC
TRBJ2-3 | NA | few | TRBV6-5 | CASSYSTDLPDTQYF | TGTGCCAGCAGTTACTCGACGGACTTACCAGATACGCAGTATTTT
TRBJ1-4 | NA | few | TRBV5-1 | CASSPVLLETNEKLFF | TGCGCCAGCAGCCCTGTCCTCCTCGAGACTAATGAAAAACTGTTTTTT
TRBJ2-3 | NA | NA | TRBV29-1 | CSVLRQPTDTQYF | TGCAGCGTCCTAAGACAGCCCACAGATACGCAGTATTTT
TRBJ1-5 | NA | NA | TRBV19 | CASRQGNNQPQHF | TGTGCCAGTAGACAGGGAAACAATCAGCCCCAGCATTTT
TRBJ1-2 | NA | NA | TRBV5-8 | CASTRGYGYTF | TGTGCCAGCACCCGGGGCTATGGCTACACCTTC
TRBJ2-7 | NA | NA | TRBV28 | CASSFWQNSYEQYF | TGTGCCAGCAGTTTTTGGCAGAACTCCTACGAGCAGTACTTC
TRBJ2-1 | NA | few | TRBV18 | CASSPQSADEQFF | TGTGCCAGCTCACCTCAGAGCGCGGATGAGCAGTTCTTC
TRBJ2-1 | TRBD1 | NA | TRBV11-3 | CASSSTGGFDEQFF | TGTGCCAGCAGCTCGACAGGGGGTTTCGATGAGCAGTTCTTC
TRBJ1-2 | NA | many | TRBV15 | CATSREYRVKDYGYTF | TGTGCCACCAGCAGAGAATACAGGGTTAAGGACTATGGCTACACCTTC
TRBJ1-1 | NA | few | TRBV6-5 | CASLLVKGTEAFF | TGTGCCAGCCTCCTAGTTAAAGGAACTGAAGCTTTCTTT
TRBJ2-2 | TRBD2 | few | TRBV7-2 | CASSPYLGLATGELFF | TGTGCCAGCAGCCCCTACCTGGGACTAGCCACCGGGGAGCTGTTTTTT
TRBJ2-5 | NA | few | TRBV7-8 | CASSRSGETQYF | TGTGCCAGCAGCCGCAGCGGAGAGACCCAGTACTTC
TRBJ2-3 | TRBD2 | few | TRBV29-1 | CSVGISGGRGSIHF | TGCAGCGTTGGAATTTCTGGGGGGAGGGGAAGTATACATTTT